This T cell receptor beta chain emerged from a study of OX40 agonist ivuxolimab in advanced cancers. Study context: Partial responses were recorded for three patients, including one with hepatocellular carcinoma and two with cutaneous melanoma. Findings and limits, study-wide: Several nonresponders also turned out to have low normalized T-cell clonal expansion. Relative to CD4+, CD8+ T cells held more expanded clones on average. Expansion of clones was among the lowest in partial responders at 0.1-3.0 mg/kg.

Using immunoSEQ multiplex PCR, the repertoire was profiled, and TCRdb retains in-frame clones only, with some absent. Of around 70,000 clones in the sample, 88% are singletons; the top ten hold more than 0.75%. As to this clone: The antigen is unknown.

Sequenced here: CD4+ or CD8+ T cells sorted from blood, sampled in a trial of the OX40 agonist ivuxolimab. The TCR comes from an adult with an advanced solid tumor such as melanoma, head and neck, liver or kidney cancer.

In DNA, the CDR3 is TGTGCCAGCAGCCAGAGGGACTACGAGCAGTACTTC. This sequence encodes CASSQRDYEQYF. The gene calls are TRBV7-2 and TRBJ2-7; possibly TRBD2 for D (5 bases). Germline CDR1 is SGHTA and CDR2 is FQGNSA. Trimming took off 5 bases at V and 3 bases at J, with 8 bases between the two ends. This CDR3 contains 12 residues.